Shown below are 21 T cell receptor beta chains from a single sample sequenced in a study of T cell changes during pregnancy in multiple sclerosis (dated by TCRdb to between 2018 and 2021). Library preparation used the immunoSEQ multiplex PCR assay. TCRdb carries this immuneACCESS record with in-frame sequences only. Its versions omit some clonotypes, under half of them owing to an unresolved V gene in the studies checked, with the rest unexplained. Counted in this sample were tens of thousands of clones; approximately 90% of them appeared once. Around a quarter of the sample comes from the top ten. The sequenced sample was CD8+ T cells from peripheral blood mononuclear cells, obtained before pregnancy. The receptors stem from a female donor with multiple sclerosis, enrolled in a pregnancy study.

V is TRBV27 and J is TRBJ1-2, with D perhaps matching TRBD1 (5 bases). CDR3 length equals 17 residues. Per the germline V gene, CDR1 is MNHEY and CDR2 is SMNVEV (reference sequence). The V gene lost 2 bases and the J gene lost 8 bases, with 24 bases spanning the gap. This chain's CDR3 is CASSLEPSGRATGGYTF. The CDR3 region has the DNA TGTGCCAGCAGTTTAGAACCCTCTGGCAGGGCTACTGGCGGCTACACCTTC.

The chain recombines TRBV30 with TRBJ2-3, with 9 bases matching TRBD2. The V gene's germline CDR1 is GTSNPN and CDR2 SVGIG (reference sequence). This CDR3 has 15 amino acids. V was clipped by 4 bases and J by 1 base; unmatched bases: 6. The CDR3 DNA sequence: TGTGCCTGGACGGGGCGACTAGCGGGCACAGATACGCAGTATTTT. Encoded protein: CAWTGRLAGTDTQYF.

This chain links TRBV6-1 with TRBJ2-7, with a weak D call TRBD2 (7 bases). The germline CDR1 and CDR2 sequences are MNHNS and SASEGT. CDR3 length equals 13 residues. Trimming pared 4 bases from V and 4 bases from J, leaving 11 bases between. The CDR3 DNA is TGTGCCAGCAGTGGGGAGGGGGGGTACGAGCAGTACTTC. This encodes CASSGEGGYEQYF.

The V and J genes are TRBV7-6 and TRBJ1-5; 7 positions agree with TRBD1. Germline-derived CDR1 and CDR2 are SGHVS and FNYEAQ. CDR3 length: 14 residues. Trimming cost V 1 base and J 6 bases; bases outside gene matches: 3. The CDR3 DNA is TGTGCCAGCAGCTTAGGCAGGGGGACTCAGCCCCAGCATTTT. Translating it yields CASSLGRGTQPQHF.

The chain uses TRBV19 and TRBJ1-5, with D perhaps TRBD1 (6 bases). The CDR3 extends over 15 amino acids. Germline V lookup: CDR1 LNHDA, CDR2 SQIVND (reference sequence). Trimming removed 5 bases at V and 0 bases at J, with 11 bases between. The CDR3 DNA follows: TGTGCCAGTAGTTCGCGACAGGATAGCAATCAGCCCCAGCATTTT. This translates into CASSSRQDSNQPQHF.

This chain connects TRBV7-9 to TRBJ2-1; D may be TRBD2 (6 bases). Trimming pared 0 bases from V and 7 bases from J, leaving 13 bases between. CDR3 length equals 15 residues. The V gene's germline CDR1 is SEHNR and CDR2 FQNEAQ (reference sequence). The CDR3 spells CASSLAQGGDNEQFF. The CDR3, as DNA: TGTGCCAGCAGCTTAGCGCAAGGCGGGGATAATGAGCAGTTCTTC.

This sequence joins TRBV7-3 and TRBJ2-2; the D gene is possibly TRBD2 (6 bases). In germline, CDR1 is SGHTA, CDR2 FQGTGA. V lost 5 bases to trimming and J lost 8 bases, with 6 bases between them. This CDR3 is built from 11 residues. The CDR3 reads CASSRGGELFF. In DNA, the CDR3 is TGTGCCAGCAGCCGGGGGGGGGAGCTGTTTTTT.

This chain links TRBV14 with TRBJ2-4; 7 nucleotides agree with TRBD1. This CDR3 comprises 15 residues. Trimming removed 5 bases from V and 3 bases from J; junction bases left unmatched: 7. In germline, CDR1 is SGHDN, CDR2 FVKESK. The CDR3 region is CASSNRQGGKNIQYF. The CDR3 DNA follows: TGTGCCAGCAGCAACCGACAGGGCGGCAAAAACATTCAGTACTTC.

This chain uses TRBV7-9 with TRBJ2-2; 9 positions agree with TRBD2. The CDR3 consists of 17 residues. Germline V gene lookup returns CDR1 SEHNR and CDR2 FQNEAQ (reference sequence). The ends lost 3 bases at V and 3 bases at J; junction bases unmatched: 8. This CDR3 is CASSFPRASGDTGELFF. CDR3 coding DNA: TGTGCCAGCAGCTTCCCCCGGGCTAGCGGGGACACCGGGGAGCTGTTTTTT.

The J gene is TRBJ1-3, the V gene TRBV11-2; the D gene is possibly TRBD1 (5 bases). This CDR3 is 16 amino acids long. Germline values: CDR1 SGHAT, CDR2 FQNNGV. V lost 0 bases and J lost 0, with 9 bases in between. CDR3 nucleotides: TGTGCCAGCAGCTTAGACGTTCAGGGCTCTGGAAACACCATATATTTT. This gives the protein CASSLDVQGSGNTIYF.

This clone appeared a few times. DNA of the CDR3: TGTGCCAGTAGCCTGGAGGGGACCCTCAATCAGCCCCAGCATTTT. It is translated as CASSLEGTLNQPQHF. The chain employs TRBV19 and TRBJ1-5, with D perhaps TRBD1 (5 bases). Trimming stripped 6 bases from V and 3 bases from J, with 15 bases between. Per germline, CDR1 LNHDA and CDR2 SQIVND (reference sequence). CDR3 length equals 15 residues. Drawing the rest from reference TRBV19 and TRBJ1-5, the complete variable domain is DGGITQSPKYLFRKEGQNVTLSCEQNLNHDAMYWYRQDPGQGLRLIYYSQIVNDFQKGDIAEGYSVSREKKESFPLTVTSAQKNPTAFYLCASSLEGTLNQPQHFGDGTRLSIL.

The rearrangement links TRBV4-1 to TRBJ2-5; 9 bases map to TRBD1. The J call may be wrong; the DNA end is better matched by TRBJ2-7. This CDR3 spans 14 amino acids. In germline, CDR1 is MGHRA, CDR2 YSYEKL. The CDR3 here is CASSLRQGVGEQYF. CDR3 in DNA: TGCGCCAGCAGCCTTAGACAGGGGGTAGGCGAGCAGTACTTC.

This chain joins TRBV6-5 and TRBJ1-5, with D perhaps matching TRBD1 (6 bases). The CDR3 has 14 amino acids. Per the germline V gene, CDR1 is MNHEY and CDR2 is SVGAGI. The ends were cut back, 5 bases at V and 4 bases at J, with 12 bases in the middle. CDR3 DNA: TGTGCCAGCAGTGGGTGGGACACGAATCAGCCCCAGCATTTT. Protein: CASSGWDTNQPQHF.

This clone was seen just once. This chain uses TRBV5-1 with TRBJ2-7; TRBD2 aligns across 8 bases. The CDR3 loop spans 15 amino acids. Trimming cost V 7 bases and J 0 bases; bases outside gene matches: 9. Germline CDR1 is SGHRS and CDR2 is YFSETQ. CDR3: CASLLRGGSSYEQYF. CDR3 DNA sequence: TGCGCCAGCCTCCTTCGCGGGGGGAGCTCCTACGAGCAGTACTTC.

The V gene is TRBV7-9, the J gene TRBJ2-7; D remains unclear. Germline V gene sequence: CDR1 SEHNR, CDR2 FQNEAQ (reference sequence). V gave up 8 bases and J gave up 6 bases, with 14 bases separating them. This CDR3 spans 12 amino acids. The CDR3 nucleotides are TGTGCCAGCGGTACCATGGGCCTCGAGCAGTACTTC. Its translation: CASGTMGLEQYF.

The chain has TRBV5-5 and TRBJ2-1; D not resolved. This CDR3 comprises 12 residues. V dropped 1 base and J dropped 4 bases, with 3 bases sitting between them. Germline loops: CDR1 SGHKS, CDR2 YYEKEE (reference sequence). CDR3 sequence: CASSLSYNEQFF. DNA of the CDR3: TGTGCCAGCAGCTTGTCATACAATGAGCAGTTCTTC. The variable domain in full, with the rest retrieved from reference TRBV5-5 and TRBJ2-1, is DAGVTQSPTHLIKTRGQQVTLRCSPISGHKSVSWYQQVLGQGPQFIFQYYEKEERGRGNFPDRFSARQFPNYSSELNVNALLLGDSALYLCASSLSYNEQFFGPGTRLTVL.

This sequence joins TRBV5-1 and TRBJ2-1; TRBD2 matches at 9 bases. CDR1 SGHRS and CDR2 YFSETQ come from the germline V gene. CDR3 length equals 16 residues. With V trimmed by 0 bases and J by 2 bases, 3 bases remained unmatched. CDR3 coding DNA: TGCGCCAGCAGCTTGGGGCCTAGCGGGGCCTACAATGAGCAGTTCTTC. This codes for CASSLGPSGAYNEQFF.

The chain has TRBV9 and TRBJ2-7; TRBD2 matches 9 bases. With 3 bases clipped from V and 3 bases from J, the junction kept 13 bases outside the gene matches. The CDR3 length is 17 residues. The germline gives CDR1 SGDLS, CDR2 YYNGEE. The CDR3 protein is CASSGGGTGLALYEQYF. CDR3 bases: TGTGCCAGCAGCGGAGGGGGTACGGGACTAGCCCTCTACGAGCAGTACTTC.

This clone was detected only a few times. The CDR3 protein is CASSLFPGDTQYF. The CDR3 DNA sequence: TGTGCCAGCAGTTTATTTCCGGGAGATACGCAGTATTTT. The V and J genes are TRBV28 and TRBJ2-3; D not certain. The V end was cut by 1 base, the J end by 5 bases, with 7 bases between. The CDR3 consists of 13 residues. Germline V CDR1 and CDR2: MDHEN, SYDVKM.

This chain joins TRBV30 and TRBJ2-1; TRBD2 matches 7 bases. Germline V gene data show CDR1 as GTSNPN and CDR2 as SVGIG (reference sequence). With 5 bases clipped from V and 10 bases from J, the junction kept 11 bases outside the gene matches. This CDR3 region has 13 residues. CDR3: CAWGGGGPEEQFF. In DNA form, the CDR3 reads TGTGCCTGGGGCGGGGGAGGCCCGGAAGAGCAGTTCTTC.

V gene TRBV2 combines with J gene TRBJ1-2, with 7 bases that match TRBD1. There are 13 residues in the CDR3. CDR1 and CDR2 (germline): SNHLY, FYNNEI. Trimming removed 10 bases from V and 4 bases from J; junction bases left unmatched: 9. The CDR3: CAIPQGFGYGYTF. The CDR3 DNA reads as TGTGCCATCCCACAGGGGTTTGGCTATGGCTACACCTTC.